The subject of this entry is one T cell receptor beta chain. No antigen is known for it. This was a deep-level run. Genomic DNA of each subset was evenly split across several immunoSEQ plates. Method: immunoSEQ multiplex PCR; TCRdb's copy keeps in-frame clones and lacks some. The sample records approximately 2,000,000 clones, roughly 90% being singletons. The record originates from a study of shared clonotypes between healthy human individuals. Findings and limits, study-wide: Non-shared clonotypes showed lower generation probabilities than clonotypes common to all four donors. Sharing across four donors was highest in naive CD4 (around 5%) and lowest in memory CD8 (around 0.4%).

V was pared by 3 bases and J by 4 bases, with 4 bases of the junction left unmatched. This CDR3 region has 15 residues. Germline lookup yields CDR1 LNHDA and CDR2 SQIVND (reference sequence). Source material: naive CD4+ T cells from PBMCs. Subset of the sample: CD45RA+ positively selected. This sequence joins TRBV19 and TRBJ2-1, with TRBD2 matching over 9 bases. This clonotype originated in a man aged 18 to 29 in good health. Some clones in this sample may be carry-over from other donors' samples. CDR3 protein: CASSIPSGTYNEQFF. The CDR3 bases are TGTGCCAGTAGTATTCCTAGCGGGACTTACAATGAGCAGTTCTTC.